A selection of T cell receptor beta chains follows, all from one sample in a study of blood T cell repertoires in COVID-19. The repertoire was sequenced with immunoSEQ multiplex PCR; TCRdb's copy has only in-frame clones and lacks some. Of some 96,000 clones in the sample, 75% to 90% were seen once. Sequencing was done on a sample of peripheral blood. Receptors were obtained from a human donor in a cohort sampled during active COVID-19. The CDR3 runs from the conserved cysteine through the conserved F or W. D genes are given only for firm matches. The size field is filled for only some rows; it gives once, few, many or a size class.

TRBV9	TRBJ2-5	.	TRBD2	TGTGCCAGCAGCGTAGACATCAGCGGGGGGCCCGGGGAGACCCAGTACTTC	CASSVDISGGPGETQYF
TRBV29-1	TRBJ2-7	.	.	TGCAGCGTTGCGCAGGGATTCTACGAGCAGTACTTC	CSVAQGFYEQYF
TRBV6-1	TRBJ1-2	once	.	TGTGCCAGCAGTGAGACAGTTTCCTATGGCTACACCTTC	CASSETVSYGYTF
TRBV6-5	TRBJ1-5	few	.	TGTGCCAGCAGTTTGACAGGCGATCAGCCCCAGCATTTT	CASSLTGDQPQHF
TRBV5-1	TRBJ1-1	few	.	TGCGCCAGCAGCAGCCAGACAAAGAACACTGAAGCTTTCTTT	CASSSQTKNTEAFF
TRBV10-2	TRBJ1-1	.	.	TGCGCCAGCAGCTACAGGTCGTACGACATGAACACTGAAGCTTTCTTT	CASSYRSYDMNTEAFF
TRBV5-1	TRBJ2-7	.	TRBD1	TGCGCCAGCAGCGACACGAACAGGGGCTCCTACGAGCAGTACTTC	CASSDTNRGSYEQYF
TRBV7-2	TRBJ2-3	.	.	TGTGCCAGCAGCTTAGCTACTAGGTACACAGATACGCAGTATTTT	CASSLATRYTDTQYF
TRBV20-1	TRBJ2-3	.	TRBD2	TGCAGTGCTAGTCGGCTAGCGGGGGAGAGCACAGATACGCAGTATTTT	CSASRLAGESTDTQYF
TRBV4-3	TRBJ2-5	.	TRBD1	TGCGCCAGCAGCCAAGATTGGGACAGTAAGCATATAGAGACCCAGTACTTC	CASSQDWDSKHIETQYF
TRBV19	TRBJ2-7	.	TRBD1	TGTGCCAGTAGTATGGAGGGACAGGGCTTCTACGAGCAGTACTTC	CASSMEGQGFYEQYF
TRBV9	TRBJ2-1	.	TRBD2	TGTGCCAGCAGCGTGGCTAGCGGGGGGGCCTCCTACAATGAGCAGTTCTTC	CASSVASGGASYNEQFF
TRBV27	TRBJ2-6	.	TRBD2	TGTGCCAGCAGTTTATCGCCGGCCCTAGCGGTTATCTCTGGGGCCAACGTCCTGACTTTC	CASSLSPALAVISGANVLTF
TRBV19	TRBJ2-5	.	TRBD1	TGTGCCAGTAGTCCGGGACAGGGCTGGGAGACCCAGTACTTC	CASSPGQGWETQYF
TRBV5-5	TRBJ2-7	.	TRBD2	TGTGCCAGCAGCTCCCAGCTGGGGGGGTCCTACGAGCAGTACTTC	CASSSQLGGSYEQYF
TRBV5-6	TRBJ2-3	.	.	TGTGCCAGCAGCTTTGCGGGAAATAGAAGGGATACGCAGTATTTT	CASSFAGNRRDTQYF
TRBV24-1	TRBJ2-5	.	.	TGTGCCACCAGTGAGGCTGCTCAAGAGACCCAGTACTTC	CATSEAAQETQYF
TRBV11-3	TRBJ2-1	.	.	TGTGCCAGCAGCTTAGATGCCGGGAGTCTGAATGAGCAGTTCTTC	CASSLDAGSLNEQFF
TRBV19	TRBJ2-1	.	TRBD2	TGTGCCAGCAGCAGAGCGGGGGAGTACAATGAGCAGTTCTTC	CASSRAGEYNEQFF
TRBV3-1/TRBV3-2	TRBJ1-6	.	TRBD1	TGTGCCACAGAATCCGGGACAGGGGTATCACCCCTCCACTTT	CATESGTGVSPLHF
TRBV6-5	TRBJ1-6	.	.	TGTGCCAGCAAGCAGGGGCTTCAGTCACCCCTCCACTTT	CASKQGLQSPLHF
TRBV7-2	TRBJ2-3	.	.	TGTGCCAGCAGCTTAAGGGTTGGCGGGGCACCCCATAGCACAGATACGCAGTATTTT	CASSLRVGGAPHSTDTQYF
TRBV5-1	TRBJ2-2	.	TRBD2	TGCGCCAGCAGCTCCCCGGGACTAGCGGGGATTACCGGGGAGCTGTTTTTT	CASSSPGLAGITGELFF
TRBV7-2	TRBJ1-3	.	.	TGTGCCAGCAGCTTACAGGTTTCGGTCGGAAACACCATATATTTT	CASSLQVSVGNTIYF
TRBV4-2	TRBJ1-1	.	.	TGTGCCAGCAGCCAAGGGGGTCAGGGTAAGGCTGAAGCTTTCTTT	CASSQGGQGKAEAFF
TRBV29-1	TRBJ2-2	.	.	TGCAGCGCATCCCGCCGGGGAGGCGTTGAGGCTAACACCGGGGAGCTGTTTTTT	CSASRRGGVEANTGELFF
TRBV5-1	TRBJ2-5	once	TRBD1	TGCGCCAGCAGCACGGACAGGGGAGCAGAGACCCAGTACTTC	CASSTDRGAETQYF
TRBV7-2	TRBJ2-3	once	.	TGTGCCAGCAGCTTAGTCAGCGGGTCAATTGCAGATACGCAGTATTTT	CASSLVSGSIADTQYF
TRBV7-2	TRBJ2-5	.	TRBD1	TGTGCCAGCAGCCAGGACAGGGAAGAGACCCAGTACTTC	CASSQDREETQYF
TRBV5-1	TRBJ1-1	few	.	TGCGCCAGCAGCTTAGGGACGGCGGGATACGAAGCTTTCTTT	CASSLGTAGYEAFF
TRBV6-5	TRBJ2-7	.	.	TGTGCCAGCAGTCCGAGAGGGGGGGCGAGGGACGAGCAGTACTTC	CASSPRGGARDEQYF
TRBV5-1	TRBJ2-2	.	TRBD2	TGCGCCAGCAGCTTGGAATCCGGCCCCGGGGAGGGCACCGGGGAGCTGTTTTTT	CASSLESGPGEGTGELFF
TRBV5-1	TRBJ2-7	.	TRBD2	TGCGCCAGCAGCGTGGGACTAGCGGGAGTCGAGCAGTACTTC	CASSVGLAGVEQYF
TRBV12-3/TRBV12-4	TRBJ1-5	.	.	TGTGCCAGCAGTCGACAGCGTGGACAGCCCCAGCATTTT	CASSRQRGQPQHF
TRBV15	TRBJ2-1	.	.	TGTGCCACCAGCAGAGGTGACGGGAGTATCAATGAGCAGTTCTTC	CATSRGDGSINEQFF
TRBV3-1/TRBV3-2	TRBJ1-5	few	.	TGTGCCAGCAGCCAATTTGCCGGGGTTGGTGGTCAGCCCCAGCATTTT	CASSQFAGVGGQPQHF
TRBV6-4	TRBJ2-3	.	.	TGTGCCAGCAGTCCGGACTCGACGTCAGGAACGCAGTATTTT	CASSPDSTSGTQYF
TRBV5-5	TRBJ1-3	.	TRBD1	TGTGCCAGCAGCTTGACACAGGGGCTCTCTGGAAACACCATATATTTT	CASSLTQGLSGNTIYF
TRBV18	TRBJ2-5	.	.	TGTGCCAGCTCACCACAGACAGAAGAGACCCAGTACTTC	CASSPQTEETQYF
TRBV7-9	TRBJ1-5	.	.	TGTGCCAGCAGCTTAGGGCAGGGTCCGGGTAATCAGCCCCAGCATTTT	CASSLGQGPGNQPQHF
TRBV7-2	TRBJ1-5	few	TRBD1	TGTGCCAGCAGCGCGGACAGGGGTCGGCAGCCCCAGCATTTT	CASSADRGRQPQHF
TRBV13	TRBJ2-2	.	TRBD2	TGTGCCAGCAGCTCCACTAGCGGGAGGGACACCGGGGAGCTGTTTTTT	CASSSTSGRDTGELFF
TRBV4-1	TRBJ2-6	.	.	TGCGCCAGCAGCCAAGGGCTGCCCGAGGCCAACGTCCTGACTTTC	CASSQGLPEANVLTF
TRBV25-1	TRBJ1-2	.	.	TGTGCCAGCAGTGAATCTGGGGACACTTCGGTAGCTAACTATGGCTACACCTTC	CASSESGDTSVANYGYTF
TRBV28	TRBJ1-1	.	.	TGTGCCAGCACCCTACAGGCAGGGAACACTGAAGCTTTCTTT	CASTLQAGNTEAFF
TRBV7-9	TRBJ2-3	.	.	TGTGCCAGCAGCTTAGACAGGACACCGAGGATTTCTAGCACAGATACGCAGTATTTT	CASSLDRTPRISSTDTQYF
TRBV19	TRBJ2-7	.	.	TGTGCCAGTAGTATTGCGGGCGGTCCTCTCGAGCAGTACTTC	CASSIAGGPLEQYF
TRBV9	TRBJ2-7	.	.	TGTGCCAGCAGCGTAGCTACCAACTACGAGCAGTACTTC	CASSVATNYEQYF
TRBV2	TRBJ1-1	.	TRBD1	TGTGCCAGCAGGGGACAGAGGAACACTGAAGCTTTCTTT	CASRGQRNTEAFF
TRBV5-1	TRBJ2-3	.	TRBD2	TGCGCCAGCAGTGTCATAGCGGGAGCAGCAGATACGCAGTATTTT	CASSVIAGAADTQYF
TRBV6-6	TRBJ1-5	.	.	TGTGCCAGCAGTCTACCGGATCAGCCCCAGCATTTT	CASSLPDQPQHF
TRBV13	TRBJ2-6	.	TRBD1	TGTGCCAGCAGCGGGGGACAGGGCCGCTCTGGGGCCAACGTCCTGACTTTC	CASSGGQGRSGANVLTF
TRBV5-4	TRBJ1-1	.	TRBD1	TGTGCCAGCAGCTTGGTAGGGGGCGAGGCTGAAGCTTTCTTT	CASSLVGGEAEAFF
TRBV28	TRBJ2-1	.	TRBD2	TGTGCCAGCAGGCGTGGTGGGGGGGTATACAATGAGCAGTTCTTC	CASRRGGGVYNEQFF